A selection of T cell receptor beta chains follows, all from one sample in a study of blood T cell repertoires in COVID-19. The data were produced by immunoSEQ multiplex PCR, yet TCRdb's version contains in-frame clones alone and is incomplete. In the table there are approximately 160,000 clones, approximately 85% of which are singletons. The sample was peripheral blood. The receptor set was obtained from a man aged 60-69 years who had recovered from COVID-19. Each CDR3 is given with its conserved first and last residue. A D gene is named only where the DNA matches it firmly. Not every row has a clone size; where given, it reads once, few, many or a size class.

j_call clone_size v_call d_call cdr3_aa cdr3_nt
TRBJ1-1 - TRBV12-3/TRBV12-4 TRBD1 CASSVGGQVAFF TGTGCCAGCAGCGTAGGGGGCCAGGTAGCTTTCTTT
TRBJ2-2 - TRBV19 - CASRQGGTGELFF TGTGCCAGCCGTCAGGGGGGCACCGGGGAGCTGTTTTTT
TRBJ2-1 - TRBV5-1 - CASSLAGEAREQFF TGCGCCAGCAGCTTGGCCGGGGAGGCGAGGGAGCAGTTCTTC
TRBJ1-2 - TRBV18 - CASSPGVGHSYTF TGTGCCAGCTCACCAGGAGTTGGTCACAGCTACACCTTC
TRBJ2-3 once TRBV5-1 TRBD2 CASRQGSGSTDTQYF TGCGCCAGCAGGCAAGGTAGCGGGAGCACAGATACGCAGTATTTT
TRBJ2-1 - TRBV5-1 TRBD2 CASSRTSGVLGEQFF TGCGCCAGCAGCCGGACTAGCGGGGTCCTCGGGGAGCAGTTCTTC
TRBJ2-3 - TRBV5-6 TRBD2 CASRRLADTDTQYF TGTGCCAGCAGGAGACTAGCGGACACAGATACGCAGTATTTT
TRBJ1-5 - TRBV2 - CASKGQGYQPQHF TGTGCCAGCAAAGGGCAGGGGTATCAGCCCCAGCATTTT
TRBJ2-2 - TRBV6-6 - CASRFTGTGELFF TGTGCCAGCAGGTTTACAGGGACCGGGGAGCTGTTTTTT
TRBJ2-7 - TRBV7-9 - CASSPDSTYEQYF TGTGCCAGCAGCCCGGACAGTACCTACGAGCAGTACTTC
TRBJ2-3 once TRBV4-2 TRBD2 CASSQDQRGVSTDTQYF TGTGCCAGCAGCCAAGATCAGCGGGGGGTAAGCACAGATACGCAGTATTTT
TRBJ2-5 - TRBV7-2 TRBD2 CASVRGGQETQYF TGTGCCAGCGTCCGGGGGGGACAAGAGACCCAGTACTTC
TRBJ1-1 - TRBV6-5 TRBD1 CASSWTGVTEAFF TGTGCCAGCAGTTGGACAGGGGTAACTGAAGCTTTCTTT
TRBJ2-1 - TRBV3-1/TRBV3-2 - CASSQRRGRSYNEQFF TGTGCCAGCAGCCAAAGGCGGGGCCGCTCCTACAATGAGCAGTTCTTC
TRBJ2-1 once TRBV29-1 TRBD2 CSVDRGDNEQFF TGCAGCGTTGACCGGGGGGACAATGAGCAGTTCTTC
TRBJ2-7 - TRBV12-5 TRBD1 CASGLVPPGQGLHEQYF TGTGCTAGTGGTTTGGTACCCCCCGGACAGGGGCTCCACGAGCAGTACTTC
TRBJ2-7 few TRBV19 - CASSTGVVPYEQYF TGTGCCAGTAGTACAGGGGTGGTTCCCTACGAGCAGTACTTC
TRBJ2-2 - TRBV23-1 TRBD2 CASSLRGGLATGELFF TGCGCCAGCAGTCTCCGTGGTGGACTAGCTACCGGGGAGCTGTTTTTT
TRBJ1-2 - TRBV25-1 - CANSDSKSHYTF TGTGCCAACTCGGACAGCAAGTCTCACTACACCTTC
TRBJ1-1 - TRBV3-1/TRBV3-2 - CASSQDAENTEAFF TGTGCCAGCAGCCAAGATGCAGAGAACACTGAAGCTTTCTTT
TRBJ2-1 - TRBV5-4 TRBD2 CASSLDGGSYNEQFF TGTGCCAGCAGCTTGGACGGGGGGTCCTACAATGAGCAGTTCTTC
TRBJ2-7 - TRBV18 TRBD1 CASSPPGDRGNEQYF TGTGCCAGCTCACCACCGGGGGACAGGGGTAACGAGCAGTACTTC
TRBJ2-7 - TRBV18 TRBD1 CASSPGGTGGYEQYF TGTGCCAGCTCACCCGGAGGGACAGGGGGCTACGAGCAGTACTTC
TRBJ2-3 once TRBV9 TRBD2 CASSRAGGPTDTQYF TGTGCCAGCAGCCGAGCGGGGGGGCCCACAGATACGCAGTATTTT
TRBJ2-2 once TRBV3-1/TRBV3-2 - CASSHVTGTLHTGELFF TGTGCCAGCAGCCATGTAACCGGGACATTGCACACCGGGGAGCTGTTTTTT
TRBJ2-6 - TRBV3-1/TRBV3-2 TRBD2 CASSQGGYGANVLTF TGTGCCAGCAGCCAGGGGGGGTACGGGGCCAACGTCCTGACTTTC
TRBJ2-5 once TRBV14 - CASSQWVGPQETQYF TGTGCCAGCAGCCAGTGGGTGGGGCCCCAAGAGACCCAGTACTTC
TRBJ1-1 - TRBV6-5 - CASSYGVMNTEAFF TGTGCCAGCAGTTACGGAGTGATGAACACTGAAGCTTTCTTT
TRBJ2-1 - TRBV12-3/TRBV12-4 - CASSLAPTNEQFF TGTGCCAGCAGTTTGGCTCCGACTAATGAGCAGTTCTTC
TRBJ2-5 - TRBV24-1 - CATSDLPDLTGEETQYF TGTGCCACCAGTGATCTTCCCGACCTGACAGGCGAAGAGACCCAGTACTTC
TRBJ2-7 - TRBV20-1 TRBD1 CSASNAGTGGHEQYF TGCAGTGCTAGTAACGCCGGGACAGGAGGCCACGAGCAGTACTTC
TRBJ1-2 - TRBV4-1 - CASSQVMTGYGYTF TGCGCCAGCAGCCAAGTTATGACAGGCTATGGCTACACCTTC
TRBJ2-7 - TRBV6-5 TRBD2 CASSYSRLATYEQYF TGTGCCAGCAGTTACTCCCGACTAGCAACCTACGAGCAGTACTTC
TRBJ1-4 - TRBV6-2/TRBV6-3 - CASSYTGELELFF TGTGCCAGCAGTTATACGGGGGAACTGGAACTGTTTTTT
TRBJ2-3 - TRBV27 TRBD2 CASSFTLAGSSTDTQYF TGTGCCAGCAGTTTTACGCTAGCGGGGTCTAGCACAGATACGCAGTATTTT
TRBJ2-7 few TRBV18 TRBD1 CASSGDRVYEQYF TGTGCCAGCTCGGGGGACAGGGTCTACGAGCAGTACTTC
TRBJ2-2 - TRBV7-2 - CASSLYGNTGELFF TGTGCCAGCAGCCTATATGGTAACACCGGGGAGCTGTTTTTT
TRBJ2-7 - TRBV7-9 - CASHHRSRGSYEQYF TGTGCCAGCCACCACCGGAGCCGAGGGTCCTACGAGCAGTACTTC
TRBJ1-3 - TRBV7-2 - CASSPYRRNTIYF TGTGCCAGCAGCCCCTACAGGAGAAACACCATATATTTT
TRBJ2-7 - TRBV5-1 - CASSPGQGKYEQYF TGCGCCAGCAGCCCCGGGCAGGGTAAGTACGAGCAGTACTTC
TRBJ2-2 - TRBV27 - CASSFSNTGELFF TGTGCCAGCAGTTTCTCGAACACCGGGGAGCTGTTTTTT
TRBJ2-3 - TRBV7-3 TRBD2 CASSLSPGRTDTQYF TGTGCCAGCAGCTTATCCCCCGGGAGGACAGATACGCAGTATTTT
TRBJ2-5 - TRBV5-4 TRBD1 CASSFPGQTQETQYF TGTGCCAGCAGCTTTCCGGGACAGACCCAAGAGACCCAGTACTTC
TRBJ1-1 - TRBV10-3 TRBD1 CAISKDREFAEAFF TGTGCCATCAGTAAAGACAGGGAGTTCGCTGAAGCTTTCTTT
TRBJ2-4 - TRBV5-6 TRBD2 CASSFGFGGGSKNIQYF TGTGCCAGCAGCTTTGGATTCGGCGGGGGATCCAAAAACATTCAGTACTTC
TRBJ2-2 - TRBV7-6 TRBD1 CASQGTGRTGELFF TGTGCCAGCCAAGGGACAGGGAGAACCGGGGAGCTGTTTTTT
TRBJ2-3 - TRBV19 TRBD2 CASSTPWSGGAGDTQYF TGTGCCAGTAGTACGCCATGGAGCGGGGGGGCCGGAGATACGCAGTATTTT
TRBJ2-1 - TRBV30 TRBD2 CAWSAYPDIRPGTSGGRNEQFF TGTGCCTGGAGTGCCTACCCTGACATTAGGCCCGGGACTAGCGGGGGTCGAAATGAGCAGTTCTTC
TRBJ1-2 - TRBV19 - CASSMSRADGYTF TGTGCCAGTAGTATGTCCAGGGCCGATGGCTACACCTTC